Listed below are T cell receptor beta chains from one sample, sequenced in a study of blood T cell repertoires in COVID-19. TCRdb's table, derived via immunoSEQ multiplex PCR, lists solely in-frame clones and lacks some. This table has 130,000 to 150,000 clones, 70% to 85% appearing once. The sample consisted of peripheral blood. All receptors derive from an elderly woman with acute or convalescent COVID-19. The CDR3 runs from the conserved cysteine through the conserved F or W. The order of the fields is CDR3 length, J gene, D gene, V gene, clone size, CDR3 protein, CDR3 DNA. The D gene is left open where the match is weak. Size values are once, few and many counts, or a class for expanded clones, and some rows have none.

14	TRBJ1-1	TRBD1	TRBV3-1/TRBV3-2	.	CASSQNRGNGEAFF	TGTGCCAGCAGCCAGAACAGGGGGAACGGTGAAGCTTTCTTT
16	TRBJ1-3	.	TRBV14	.	CASSQAGVQWSRTIYF	TGTGCCAGCAGCCAAGCGGGGGTTCAGTGGTCAAGGACCATATATTTT
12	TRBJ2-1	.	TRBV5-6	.	CASSFTGNEQFF	TGTGCCAGCAGTTTTACAGGCAATGAGCAGTTCTTC
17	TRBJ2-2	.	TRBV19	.	CASSIRDYPPGTGELFF	TGTGCCAGTAGTATAAGAGACTATCCCCCGGGCACCGGGGAGCTGTTTTTT
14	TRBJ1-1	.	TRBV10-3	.	CAIWTGTTNTEAFF	TGTGCCATCTGGACTGGGACTACGAACACTGAAGCTTTCTTT
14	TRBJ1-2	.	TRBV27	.	CASRTPGGRYGYTF	TGTGCCAGCAGGACACCCGGGGGACGTTATGGCTACACCTTC
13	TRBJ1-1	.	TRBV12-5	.	CASGFGRNTEAFF	TGTGCTAGTGGTTTTGGCAGGAACACTGAAGCTTTCTTT
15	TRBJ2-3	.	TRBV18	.	CASSPRATSTDTQYF	TGTGCCAGCTCACCACGGGCAACAAGCACAGATACGCAGTATTTT
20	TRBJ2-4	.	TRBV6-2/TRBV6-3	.	CASSYRGSGEKGLAKNIQYF	TGTGCCAGCAGTTACCGAGGCTCGGGGGAGAAGGGTCTCGCCAAAAACATTCAGTACTTC
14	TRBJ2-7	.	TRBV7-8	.	CASSLAPGSGEQYF	TGTGCCAGCAGCTTAGCGCCAGGGTCCGGCGAGCAGTACTTC
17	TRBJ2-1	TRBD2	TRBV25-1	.	CASSEPSGRGGSHEQFF	TGTGCCAGCAGTGAACCATCCGGGCGGGGGGGTTCACATGAGCAGTTCTTC
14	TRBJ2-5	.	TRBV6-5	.	CASSHTGNKETQYF	TGTGCCAGCAGCCACACAGGGAATAAGGAGACCCAGTACTTC
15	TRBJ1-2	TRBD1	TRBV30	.	CAWSPGGQGIYGYTF	TGTGCCTGGAGTCCAGGCGGACAGGGAATTTACGGCTACACCTTC
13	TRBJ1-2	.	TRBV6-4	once	CASSERGGDGYTF	TGTGCCAGCAGTGAAAGAGGGGGAGATGGCTACACCTTC
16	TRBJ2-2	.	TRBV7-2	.	CASSLDKGGKTGELFF	TGTGCCAGCAGCTTAGACAAAGGCGGTAAAACCGGGGAGCTGTTTTTT
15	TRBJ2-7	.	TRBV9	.	CASSGSGGLAYEQYF	TGTGCCAGCAGCGGGTCAGGGGGACTGGCCTACGAGCAGTACTTC
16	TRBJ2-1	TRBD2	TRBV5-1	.	CASSLAATSGYNEQFF	TGCGCCAGCAGCTTGGCGGCGACTAGCGGGTACAATGAGCAGTTCTTC
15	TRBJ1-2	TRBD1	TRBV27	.	CASSSLRTGLYGYTF	TGTGCCAGCAGTTCCCTCCGGACAGGGCTTTATGGCTACACCTTC
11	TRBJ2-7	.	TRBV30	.	CAWSAQYEQYF	TGTGCCTGGAGTGCCCAGTACGAGCAGTACTTC
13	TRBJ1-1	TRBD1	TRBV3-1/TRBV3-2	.	CASSYRGQTEAFF	TGTGCCAGCAGTTACAGGGGACAGACTGAAGCTTTCTTT
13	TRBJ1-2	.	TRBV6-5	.	CASSPVSNYGYTF	TGTGCCAGCAGTCCTGTCAGTAACTATGGCTACACCTTC
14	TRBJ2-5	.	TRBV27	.	CASSNRRGGWTQYF	TGTGCCAGCAGTAACCGCCGGGGTGGGTGGACCCAGTACTTC
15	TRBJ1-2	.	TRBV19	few	CASSFSYSGNYGYTF	TGTGCCAGTAGTTTCTCATACTCAGGGAACTATGGCTACACCTTC
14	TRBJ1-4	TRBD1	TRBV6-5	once	CASRGQGGVEKLFF	TGTGCCAGCAGGGGACAGGGCGGAGTCGAAAAACTGTTTTTT
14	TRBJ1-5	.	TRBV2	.	CASISDGGEGPQHF	TGTGCCAGCATCTCGGACGGCGGCGAGGGGCCCCAGCATTTT
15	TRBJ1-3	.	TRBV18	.	CASSALTHSGNTIYF	TGTGCCAGCTCAGCCTTGACACACTCTGGAAACACCATATATTTT